The 6 T cell receptor beta chains presented below share a single source sample, sequenced in a study of OX40 agonist ivuxolimab in advanced cancers. Library prep was done by the immunoSEQ multiplex PCR assay. TCRdb retrieved this table from immuneACCESS and kept in-frame rearrangements only. Not all clones are present; in checked studies, unresolved V genes account for under half, and no reason is known for the remainder. Here the sample has nearly 90,000 clones; around 87% occur a single time. The top ten clonotypes cover around 1.6% of the sample. Here the sequenced sample was CD4+ or CD8+ T cells sorted from blood, taken in a trial of the OX40 agonist ivuxolimab. Receptors originate from an adult with an advanced solid tumor such as melanoma, head and neck, liver or kidney cancer.

J is TRBJ1-5 and V is TRBV18, with 8 bases fitting TRBD1. V lost 3 bases and J lost 10; bases outside the gene matches: 8. CDR1 and CDR2 (germline): KGHSH, LQKENI. The CDR3 contains 14 residues. In nucleotides, the CDR3 is TGTGCCAGCTCACCCGACAGGGGCCCAGTCCCCCAGCATTTT. Protein: CASSPDRGPVPQHF.

The chain combines TRBV6-1 with TRBJ2-5; 7 positions agree with TRBD2. With V trimmed by 6 bases and J by 5 bases, 9 bases remained unmatched. Germline V gene data show CDR1 as MNHNS and CDR2 as SASEGT. The CDR3 contains 14 residues. This CDR3 reads CASSLDHGRETQYF. CDR3 bases: TGTGCCAGCAGCTTGGACCACGGGAGGGAGACCCAGTACTTC.

This chain uses TRBV15 with TRBJ2-1; unclear D gene. Germline CDR1 is LNHNV and CDR2 is YYDKDF (reference sequence). Trimming pared 0 bases from V and 6 bases from J, leaving 18 bases between. The CDR3 is made up of 17 amino acids. As DNA, the CDR3 is TGTGCCACCAGCAGAGATTTCAGCCAGGCGAGGTCCAATGAGCAGTTCTTC. Translating it yields CATSRDFSQARSNEQFF.

This clone was found once. The V call is TRBV7-9, the J call TRBJ1-2; D not certain. The germline V gene has CDR1 SEHNR and CDR2 FQNEAQ (reference sequence). The CDR3 spans 15 residues. Trimming removed 4 bases at V and 0 bases at J, with 12 bases between. The chain's CDR3 is CASSSPSKANYGYTF. In DNA form, the CDR3 reads TGTGCCAGCAGCTCGCCAAGTAAAGCTAACTATGGCTACACCTTC.

This chain connects TRBV29-1 to TRBJ2-3, with D perhaps given as TRBD1 or TRBD2 (5 bases each). The CDR3 spans 13 residues. The V and J ends lost 4 bases and 9 bases respectively, with 17 bases between them. Per germline, CDR1 SQVTM and CDR2 ANQGSEA. CDR3 DNA: TGCAGCGTTGGGGAGCAAACTGGGGCCACGCAGTATTTT. Amino acids: CSVGEQTGATQYF.

This rearrangement joins TRBV6-1 to TRBJ1-2, with TRBD1 matching 9 bases. The germline CDR1 and CDR2 sequences are MNHNS and SASEGT. CDR3 length equals 15 residues. Trimming cost V 5 bases and J 7 bases; bases outside gene matches: 11. The CDR3 reads CASSSRQGGYRGYTF. CDR3 sequence (DNA): TGTGCCAGCAGTTCCCGACAGGGGGGGTATCGTGGCTACACCTTC.